The 12 T cell receptor beta chains presented below share a single source sample, sequenced in a study of blood T cell repertoires in COVID-19. Only in-frame clones appear in the TCRdb table, and some are missing; sequencing was by immunoSEQ multiplex PCR. The data show 200,000 to 250,000 clones, roughly 80% seen once. Material: peripheral blood. The receptors derive from a woman under 30 with acute or convalescent COVID-19.

The gene calls are TRBV29-1 and TRBJ1-2; D gene unclear. Germline CDR1 and CDR2: SQVTM and ANQGSEA. CDR3 length equals 11 residues. V shed 4 bases and J shed 8 bases, with 11 bases lying between them. As DNA, the CDR3 is TGCAGCGTTGGGGTCGGAGGGGGCTACACCTTC. Protein: CSVGVGGGYTF. Complete variable domain (other parts from reference TRBV29-1 and TRBJ1-2): SAVISQKPSRDICQRGTSLTIQCQVDSQVTMMFWYRQQPGQSLTLIATANQGSEATYESGFVIDKFPISRPNLTFSTLTVSNMSPEDSSIYLCSVGVGGGYTFGSGTRLTVV.

This clone was seen a single time. V usage is TRBV2 and J usage is TRBJ1-1; D is perhaps TRBD1 (5 bases). Germline V gene data show CDR1 as SNHLY and CDR2 as FYNNEI. V gave up 2 bases and J gave up 11 bases, with 15 bases separating them. This CDR3 comprises 13 residues. CDR3 region: CASSESKGRDAFF. CDR3 nucleotides: TGTGCCAGCAGTGAATCGAAGGGGAGGGATGCTTTCTTT.

The chain recombines TRBV20-1 with TRBJ1-1; D possibly corresponds to TRBD1 (6 bases). Trimming left V 3 bases short and J 1 base short, with 12 bases between. This CDR3 has 14 residues. From germline, CDR1 is DFQATT and CDR2 SNEGSKA (reference sequence). This CDR3 reads CSASKDSANTEAFF. CDR3 DNA: TGCAGTGCTAGTAAGGACAGCGCGAACACTGAAGCTTTCTTT.

The chain combines TRBV7-9 with TRBJ2-7; 15 nucleotides align to TRBD2. The CDR3 consists of 18 residues. Germline CDR1 and CDR2: SEHNR and FQNEAQ (reference sequence). Trimming took 0 bases from V and 5 from J; bases not matched to a gene: 8. CDR3 sequence reads: CASSLAGLAGGSINEQYF. CDR3 nucleotides: TGTGCCAGCAGCTTAGCCGGACTAGCGGGAGGGTCCATCAACGAGCAGTACTTC.

The chain recombines TRBV5-6 with TRBJ1-2; 8 bases match TRBD1. This CDR3 has 14 residues. In germline, CDR1 is SGHDT, CDR2 YYEEEE. Germline trimming cut 0 bases from V and 8 bases from J; bases unmatched to any gene: 6. The CDR3 DNA reads as TGTGCCAGCAGCTTGGGACAGGGGATTCTCGGCTACACCTTC. The encoded protein is CASSLGQGILGYTF.

V gene TRBV7-9 combines with J gene TRBJ2-5; 9 nucleotides match TRBD2. Trimming removed 5 bases from V and 1 base from J; junction bases left unmatched: 5. The CDR3 extends over 15 amino acids. Per germline, CDR1 SEHNR and CDR2 FQNEAQ (reference sequence). The CDR3 DNA reads TGTGCCAGCAGCGGGATAGCGGGGGTCCAAGAGACCCAGTACTTC. Translating it yields CASSGIAGVQETQYF.

The sample holds many counts of this clone. The same CDR3 also results from other DNA sequences found in this sample. The V gene is TRBV15, the J gene TRBJ2-7; TRBD1 is a possible D gene (5 bases). Per the germline V gene, CDR1 is LNHNV and CDR2 is YYDKDF (reference sequence). The CDR3 totals 14 residues. The V gene lost 0 bases and the J gene lost 3 bases, with 9 bases spanning the gap. CDR3 region: CATSRDSGNYEQYF. As DNA, the CDR3 is TGTGCCACCAGCAGAGATTCAGGGAACTACGAGCAGTACTTC.

This chain connects TRBV12-5 to TRBJ2-1, with 14 bases fitting TRBD2. From germline, CDR1 is LGHNT and CDR2 FRNRAP. The J segment lost 8 bases and the V segment lost 3 bases, leaving 6 bases of the junction unmatched. The CDR3 sequence is 16 residues long. DNA of the CDR3: TGTGCTAGTGGTTTCGGACTAGCGGGAGGAGGGGATGAGCAGTTCTTC. It codes for CASGFGLAGGGDEQFF. The whole variable domain, filled in from reference TRBV12-5 and TRBJ2-1, reads DARVTQTPRHKVTEMGQEVTMRCQPILGHNTVFWYRQTMMQGLELLAYFRNRAPLDDSGMPKDRFSAEMPDATLATLKIQPSEPRDSAVYFCASGFGLAGGGDEQFFGPGTRLTVL.

The gene calls are TRBV5-1 and TRBJ1-1; no clear D. The ends were cut back, 0 bases at V and 6 bases at J, with 12 bases in the middle. The CDR3 sequence is 14 residues long. Per the germline V gene, CDR1 is SGHRS and CDR2 is YFSETQ. The CDR3 DNA sequence: TGCGCCAGCAGCTTGGAGTCCGAGAGGCCTGAAGCTTTCTTT. Protein sequence: CASSLESERPEAFF.

The chain couples TRBV13 to TRBJ2-2, with a weak D call TRBD2 (5 bases). Germline assignment: CDR1 PRHDT and CDR2 FYEKMQ (reference sequence). The CDR3 is 15 amino acids. V was trimmed by 0 bases and J by 4 bases, leaving 9 bases between them. The CDR3 DNA follows: TGTGCCAGCAGCTTAGGACTAGATGGCACCGGGGAGCTGTTTTTT. It translates to CASSLGLDGTGELFF.

CDR3 in DNA: TGCGCCAGCAGTACTAAGACAGGATACAATGAGCAGTTCTTC. It translates to CASSTKTGYNEQFF. The chain recombines TRBV10-1 with TRBJ2-1, with D maybe TRBD1 (6 bases). The germline V and J ends were trimmed by 5 bases and 4 bases, with 12 bases remaining between them. The CDR3 runs 14 residues. Germline CDR1 WNHNN, CDR2 SYGVQD (reference sequence).

The chain links TRBV6-5 to TRBJ2-5, with 8 bases matching TRBD2. The CDR3 consists of 15 residues. Germline V gives CDR1 MNHEY, CDR2 SVGAGI. V trimming: 7 bases; J trimming: 5 bases; junction bases outside the gene matches: 12. CDR3 sequence: CASTSSGSGIETQYF. The CDR3 DNA sequence: TGTGCCAGCACGTCAAGCGGGAGCGGAATCGAGACCCAGTACTTC.